This T cell receptor beta chain was documented in a study of blood T cell repertoires in COVID-19. Some clones are missing from TCRdb's copy, which holds only in-frame ones; the method was immunoSEQ multiplex PCR. The data contain approximately 280,000 clones, around 90% of them singletons. For recovered donors of Cohort 3, there were two negative PCRs, clearance, or symptom resolution. The sequence was collected from a woman aged 40 to 49 who had recovered from COVID-19. The sample taken for sequencing was PBMCs or T cells enriched from blood (not recorded which).

The CDR3 region is CASSLIAGGADYGYTF. The CDR3 DNA is TGTGCCAGCAGCTTAATAGCAGGGGGCGCTGACTATGGCTACACCTTC. The V gene is TRBV7-8, the J gene TRBJ1-2; 8 bases fit TRBD1. V was pared by 2 bases and J by 3 bases, with 8 bases of the junction left unmatched. The CDR3 is 16 residues long. The germline V gene has CDR1 SGHVS and CDR2 FQNEAQ.